Many counts were recorded for the clone carrying this T cell receptor beta chain. Its antigen is unidentified. TCRdb analysed the 5' RACE reads with MiXCR anew, one entry per CDR3 protein. This sample has 85,000 to 130,000 distinct CDR3 sequences, with over 15% found just once. Germline CDR1 SGDLS, CDR2 YYNGEE. Unmatched junction bases numbered 10, after V lost 4 bases and J lost 2 bases. The CDR3 is made up of 17 amino acids. The source of the sample is a study of T-cell memory formation after mild COVID-19. Study results and limitations: Pre-infection memory harbored some responding clones, suggesting cross-reactive memory joined.

This clonotype was sampled from an adult woman who had mild COVID-19 (a few samples of this study predate the infection). Cell type and time point are not known. The V and J genes are TRBV9 and TRBJ2-3; TRBD1 matches 10 bases. Source material: PBMCs or a T cell subset sorted from them (not recorded which). The CDR3 sequence is CASSSHWGQGPTDTQYF. CDR3 coding DNA: TGTGCCAGCAGCTCCCATTGGGGACAGGGGCCCACAGATACGCAGTATTTT.